This is a list of T cell receptor beta chains from one sample in a study of T cell changes during pregnancy in multiple sclerosis. Profiled with immunoSEQ multiplex PCR; TCRdb holds only in-frame clones, not every one. Of 84,000 or so clones listed, 94% were seen once; the top ten hold 2% to 2.5%. The sample was peripheral blood, taken in the third trimester of pregnancy. The receptors here all came from a female donor with multiple sclerosis, enrolled in a pregnancy study. The CDR3 runs from the conserved cysteine through the conserved F or W. D genes are given only for firm matches. Rows give clone size only sometimes, using once, few, many, or a class for an expanded clone.

TRBV15	.	TRBJ2-2	.	TGTGCCACCAGCTCCGGACAGCACACCGGGGAGCTGTTTTTT	CATSSGQHTGELFF
TRBV7-9	TRBD1	TRBJ1-3	.	TGTGCCAGCAGCAGTTCCTCAGGGACAGGGGTCAACACCATATATTTT	CASSSSSGTGVNTIYF
TRBV19	.	TRBJ1-1	once	TGTGCCAGCCGGGAACTGGGGATGAACACTGAAGCTTTCTTT	CASRELGMNTEAFF
TRBV6-5	.	TRBJ2-7	.	TGTGCCAGCAGTGCCACACTAGATGGGGAGCAGTACTTC	CASSATLDGEQYF
TRBV7-2	TRBD1	TRBJ2-7	.	TGTGCCAGCAGCGGACAGGGGGCATTATACGAGCAGTACTTC	CASSGQGALYEQYF
TRBV27	TRBD1	TRBJ1-2	.	TGTGCCAGCAGTTTGACCGGGACAGCCGGTGGCTACACCTTC	CASSLTGTAGGYTF
TRBV4-1	.	TRBJ1-6	.	TGCGCCAGCGGTGAGGGGAGGTCACCCCTCCACTTT	CASGEGRSPLHF
TRBV4-1	.	TRBJ1-1	.	TGCGCCAGCAGCCACTGGGGCAGGGGAGGGGTAAGACTAAACACTGAAGCTTTCTTT	CASSHWGRGGVRLNTEAFF
TRBV28	.	TRBJ1-3	.	TGTGCCAGCAGTTTACTCCGAGACTCTGGAAACACCATATATTTT	CASSLLRDSGNTIYF
TRBV13	.	TRBJ2-7	.	TGTGCCAGCAGCTATTATGGGACACCCATCGGGTCGGGGGAGCAGTACTTC	CASSYYGTPIGSGEQYF
TRBV11-3	TRBD1	TRBJ2-3	.	TGTGCCAGCAGCCTGCAGGGGGCTGGGGGCACAGATACGCAGTATTTT	CASSLQGAGGTDTQYF
TRBV5-4	TRBD2	TRBJ2-2	.	TGTGCCAGCAGCTTGCCTAGCGGGGGGAACACCGGGGAGCTGTTTTTT	CASSLPSGGNTGELFF
TRBV4-2	.	TRBJ1-6	few	TGTGCCAGCAGCCAAGAAATTAGAGGGGGTATACAATCACCCCTCCACTTT	CASSQEIRGGIQSPLHF
TRBV18	.	TRBJ1-4	once	TGTGCCAGCTCACCACCGGGAGGGACGGGCGGAAAACTGTTTTTT	CASSPPGGTGGKLFF
TRBV6-1	TRBD1	TRBJ1-3	.	TGTGCCAGCAGTGAGACGACAGGGCCGAGCTCTGGAAACACCATATATTTT	CASSETTGPSSGNTIYF
TRBV13	.	TRBJ2-1	.	TGTGCCAGCAGCGGGCCAGCGGGGGGACAGGATGAGCAGTTCTTC	CASSGPAGGQDEQFF
TRBV14	TRBD2	TRBJ2-1	.	TGTGCCAGTAGCCGGGACTACGAAGGGTACAATGAGCAGTTCTTC	CASSRDYEGYNEQFF
TRBV5-1	.	TRBJ1-3	few	TGCGCCAGCAGCTCGGACATCGTCTCTGGAAACACCATATATTTT	CASSSDIVSGNTIYF